The rows below give T cell receptor beta chains drawn from one sample of a study of post-analysis software for immune sequencing data. TCRdb passed the PCR reads through MiXCR, listing each CDR3 protein once. The sample has 750,000 to 950,000 distinct CDR3 sequences; roughly 50% are singletons. Sequencing was carried out using blood. These receptors were obtained from a girl aged 10-17 years with multiple sclerosis. CDR3s include the opening cysteine and the closing phenylalanine or tryptophan. Each record gives: clone size, V gene, J gene, D gene, CDR3 protein, CDR3 DNA. A D gene is named only where the DNA matches it firmly. Only part of the rows carry a size: once, few, many, or a class if the clone is expanded.

few	TRBV5-1	TRBJ2-7	NA	CASSFLERSYEQYF	TGCGCCAGCAGCTTTTTGGAGCGCTCCTACGAGCAGTACTTC
NA	TRBV9	TRBJ2-1	NA	CASSVDNLSYNEQFF	TGTGCCAGCAGCGTAGACAATCTCTCCTACAATGAGCAGTTCTTC
few	TRBV5-1	TRBJ2-7	NA	CASSLTASSYEQYF	TGCGCCAGCAGCTTGACAGCGAGCTCCTACGAGCAGTACTTC
NA	TRBV28	TRBJ1-5	TRBD1	CASRDGQGDSQPQHF	TGTGCCAGCAGAGACGGACAGGGGGACAGTCAGCCCCAGCATTTT
NA	TRBV5-1	TRBJ2-7	NA	CASSLDGYIYEQYF	TGCGCCAGCAGCTTGGATGGATACATCTACGAGCAGTACTTC
NA	TRBV28	TRBJ2-7	NA	CASSPIQEGRRWEQYF	TGTGCCAGCAGTCCCATTCAGGAGGGGCGGCGATGGGAGCAGTACTTC
NA	TRBV2	TRBJ1-1	NA	CASSPGENTEAFF	TGTGCCAGCAGCCCCGGGGAGAACACTGAAGCTTTCTTT
NA	TRBV13	TRBJ2-1	TRBD2	CASSGGLARANEQFF	TGTGCCAGCAGCGGGGGACTAGCGCGAGCCAATGAGCAGTTCTTC
few	TRBV12-3/TRBV12-4	TRBJ2-7	NA	CASRPDNSYEQYF	TGTGCCAGCAGACCAGACAACTCCTACGAGCAGTACTTC
NA	TRBV5-1	TRBJ2-1	NA	CASSLVGGTSYNEQFF	TGCGCCAGCAGCTTGGTAGGGGGGACCTCCTACAATGAGCAGTTCTTC
once	TRBV6-1	TRBJ1-5	TRBD1	CASRPPGTGVRDNQPQHF	TGTGCCAGCAGGCCACCCGGGACAGGGGTTCGGGATAATCAGCCCCAGCATTTT
NA	TRBV13	TRBJ2-3	TRBD1	CASSLDRQGLITDTQYF	TGTGCCAGCAGCCTCGATCGACAGGGATTGATCACAGATACGCAGTATTTT
NA	TRBV12-3/TRBV12-4	TRBJ1-5	TRBD1	CASSLRPGTGGFQPQHF	TGTGCCAGCAGTTTGCGCCCCGGGACAGGGGGCTTTCAGCCCCAGCATTTT
NA	TRBV3-1	TRBJ2-7	NA	CASGVLGASYEQYF	TGTGCCAGCGGGGTTCTCGGGGCCTCCTACGAGCAGTACTTC
NA	TRBV5-1	TRBJ2-6	TRBD1	CASSLEQGASGANVLTF	TGCGCCAGCAGCTTGGAACAGGGGGCCTCTGGGGCCAACGTCCTGACTTTC
NA	TRBV4-1	TRBJ2-7	NA	CASSHAIAGGHFVHEQYF	TGCGCCAGCAGCCACGCCATCGCCGGCGGGCATTTTGTCCACGAGCAGTACTTC
NA	TRBV5-1	TRBJ1-1	TRBD1	CASSLVTGVLQGTEAFF	TGCGCCAGCAGCTTGGTAACAGGGGTTCTTCAGGGCACTGAAGCTTTCTTT
NA	TRBV7-6	TRBJ2-1	TRBD2	CASSLTATSGGNEQFF	TGTGCCAGCAGCTTAACTGCGACCAGCGGGGGGAATGAGCAGTTCTTC
NA	TRBV4-1	TRBJ1-2	TRBD1	CASSQLRQGGNYGYTF	TGCGCCAGCAGCCAACTTCGACAGGGGGGTAACTATGGCTACACCTTC
NA	TRBV6-2/TRBV6-3	TRBJ2-7	TRBD2	CASSYPGTSGSHEQYF	TGTGCCAGCAGTTACCCGGGGACTAGCGGGAGCCACGAGCAGTACTTC
NA	TRBV28	TRBJ2-5	NA	CASSETGTPYNEQYF	TGTGCCAGCAGCGAAACCGGGACTCCCTACAATGAGCAGTACTTC
NA	TRBV5-1	TRBJ2-7	TRBD2	CASSSEGTSGRAHEQYF	TGCGCCAGCAGCTCGGAAGGGACTAGCGGGAGGGCCCATGAGCAGTACTTC
few	TRBV6-6	TRBJ2-7	NA	CASSYQQNYEQYF	TGTGCCAGCAGTTACCAACAGAATTACGAGCAGTACTTC
few	TRBV6-4	TRBJ2-5	TRBD2	CASRELAGAGPQYF	TGTGCCAGCAGGGAACTAGCGGGTGCTGGGCCCCAGTACTTC
NA	TRBV12-3/TRBV12-4	TRBJ2-3	NA	CASSLGSRDGDTQYF	TGTGCCAGCAGTTTGGGTTCCAGGGACGGGGATACGCAGTATTTT
NA	TRBV27	TRBJ2-1	TRBD1	CASSRDRGTYNEQFF	TGTGCCAGCAGTCGGGACAGGGGAACCTACAATGAGCAGTTCTTC
NA	TRBV10-3	TRBJ2-7	TRBD1	CAISEAARGYEQYF	TGTGCCATCAGTGAAGCTGCCAGGGGGTACGAGCAGTACTTC
few	TRBV3-1	TRBJ2-7	TRBD1	CASGGQGFEQYF	TGTGCCAGCGGGGGACAGGGGTTCGAGCAGTACTTC
few	TRBV7-3	TRBJ2-3	NA	CASSLTTVAHTQYF	TGTGCCAGCAGCTTAACTACGGTCGCTCATACGCAGTATTTT
few	TRBV5-1	TRBJ1-1	NA	CASSLLPIGTEAFF	TGCGCCAGCAGCTTGCTTCCTATCGGCACTGAAGCTTTCTTT
few	TRBV6-5	TRBJ2-3	TRBD2	CASSYAGGTDTQYF	TGTGCCAGCAGTTACGCGGGAGGCACAGATACGCAGTATTTT
NA	TRBV10-2	TRBJ2-7	TRBD1	CASSERGQGSYEQYF	TGCGCCAGCAGTGAAAGGGGACAGGGCTCCTACGAGCAGTACTTC
few	TRBV7-8	TRBJ2-5	TRBD1	CASSLGTTGGETQYF	TGTGCCAGCAGCTTAGGAACGACAGGGGGCGAGACCCAGTACTTC
once	TRBV10-3	TRBJ2-3	NA	CAISTGSSTDTQYF	TGTGCCATCAGCACGGGCTCCAGCACAGATACGCAGTATTTT
NA	TRBV29-1	TRBJ2-5	TRBD2	CSVVRGSVETQYF	TGCAGCGTTGTGCGGGGGTCGGTCGAGACCCAGTACTTC
NA	TRBV14	TRBJ1-6	NA	CASSHRDGFSPLHF	TGTGCCAGCAGCCACCGGGACGGCTTCTCACCCCTCCACTTT
few	TRBV6-5	TRBJ1-2	TRBD1	CASSAGGALYGYTF	TGTGCCAGCAGCGCAGGGGGCGCCCTCTATGGCTACACCTTC
NA	TRBV4-2	TRBJ2-7	NA	CASSQDGGLSYEQYF	TGTGCCAGCAGCCAAGATGGTGGCCTCTCCTACGAGCAGTACTTC
NA	TRBV5-6	TRBJ2-7	NA	CASSKGFIGYEQYF	TGTGCCAGCAGCAAGGGGTTTATAGGCTACGAGCAGTACTTC
few	TRBV12-5	TRBJ2-5	NA	CASGLGGVGEETQYF	TGTGCTAGTGGTTTGGGGGGGGTAGGGGAAGAGACCCAGTACTTC
once	TRBV18	TRBJ2-5	NA	CASSRRRETQYF	TGTGCCAGCTCACGACGGAGAGAGACCCAGTACTTC
NA	TRBV7-9	TRBJ2-1	TRBD2	CASSLAGLAAWSSYNEQFF	TGTGCCAGCAGCTTAGCCGGACTAGCGGCTTGGAGCTCCTACAATGAGCAGTTCTTC
NA	TRBV29-1	TRBJ2-1	NA	CSVAMIGSYNEQFF	TGCAGCGTGGCTATGATCGGGTCCTACAATGAGCAGTTCTTC
NA	TRBV5-1	TRBJ1-2	NA	CASSAKKYDGYTF	TGCGCCAGCAGCGCTAAAAAGTACGATGGCTACACCTTC
few	TRBV20-1	TRBJ2-1	NA	CSARVAEKQFF	TGCAGTGCTAGAGTAGCGGAAAAGCAGTTCTTC
few	TRBV5-1	TRBJ2-1	TRBD2	CASSLELAAYNEQFF	TGCGCCAGCAGCTTGGAGCTAGCGGCCTACAATGAGCAGTTCTTC
NA	TRBV29-1	TRBJ1-3	NA	CSVTVEQSGNTIYF	TGCAGCGTTACAGTGGAGCAATCTGGAAACACCATATATTTT
NA	TRBV15	TRBJ2-7	NA	CATSRDGGYEQYF	TGTGCCACCAGCAGAGATGGGGGTTACGAGCAGTACTTC
NA	TRBV7-6	TRBJ2-1	NA	CASSHPLGGEQFF	TGTGCCAGCAGCCACCCCCTGGGAGGTGAGCAGTTCTTC
NA	TRBV11-2	TRBJ2-5	TRBD1	CASSPLRGQQTSKTQYF	TGTGCCAGCAGCCCGTTAAGGGGACAGCAGACCTCCAAGACCCAGTACTTC
few	TRBV12-3/TRBV12-4	TRBJ2-3	TRBD2	CASSLWRGGDTDTQYF	TGTGCCAGCAGTTTATGGCGGGGGGGAGACACAGATACGCAGTATTTT
NA	TRBV2	TRBJ1-5	TRBD1	CASRPDRDDQPQHF	TGTGCCAGCAGACCCGACAGGGATGATCAGCCCCAGCATTTT
few	TRBV5-1	TRBJ1-2	NA	CASSSDANYGYTF	TGCGCCAGCAGTAGCGACGCTAACTATGGCTACACCTTC